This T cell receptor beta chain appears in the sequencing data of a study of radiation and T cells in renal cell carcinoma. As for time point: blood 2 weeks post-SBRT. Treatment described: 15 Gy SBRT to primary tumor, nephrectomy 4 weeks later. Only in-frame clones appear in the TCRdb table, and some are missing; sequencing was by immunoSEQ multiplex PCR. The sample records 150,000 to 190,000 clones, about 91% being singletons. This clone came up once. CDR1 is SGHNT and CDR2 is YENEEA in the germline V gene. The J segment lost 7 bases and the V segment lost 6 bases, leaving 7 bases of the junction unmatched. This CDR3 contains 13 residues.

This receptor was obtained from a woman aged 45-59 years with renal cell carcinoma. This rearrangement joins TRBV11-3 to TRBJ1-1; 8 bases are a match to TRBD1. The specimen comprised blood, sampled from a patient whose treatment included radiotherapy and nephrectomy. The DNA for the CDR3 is TGTGCCAGCAGTCAGGGACAGGAAGGTGAAGCTTTCTTT. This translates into CASSQGQEGEAFF.